The rows below give T cell receptor beta chains drawn from one sample of a study of shared clonotypes between healthy human individuals. Assay used: immunoSEQ multiplex PCR; TCRdb lists only in-frame clones, some missing. This sample yields around 1.5 million clones, of which 95% to 99% are seen a single time; approximately 0.45% belongs to the top ten. Sequencing was done on a sample of naive CD4+ T cells sorted from blood. The source is a man aged 30-40 years in good health. The CDR3 runs from the conserved cysteine through the conserved F or W. The D gene is left open where the match is weak. Size tells how often a clone was seen (once, few, many) or the class of an expanded clone, and some rows leave it out.

d_call,clone_size,j_call,v_call,cdr3_aa,cdr3_nt
-,-,TRBJ1-5,TRBV19,CASSIQRWHSNQPQHF,TGTGCCAGTAGTATCCAACGGTGGCATAGCAATCAGCCCCAGCATTTT
-,-,TRBJ2-7,TRBV5-6,CASSGPGHNYEQYF,TGTGCCAGCAGCGGACCGGGACACAATTACGAGCAGTACTTC
-,few,TRBJ1-5,TRBV19,CASSDRRYEPQHF,TGTGCCAGTAGCGACAGGCGCTATGAGCCCCAGCATTTT
TRBD2,-,TRBJ2-7,TRBV7-8,CASSKLAGVQYEQYF,TGTGCCAGCAGCAAACTAGCGGGAGTGCAGTACGAGCAGTACTTC
TRBD1,-,TRBJ1-4,TRBV5-1,CASSFSQGGEKLFF,TGCGCCAGCAGCTTCAGCCAGGGGGGAGAAAAACTGTTTTTT
TRBD1,-,TRBJ2-1,TRBV5-1,CASSLQGQGLGNEQFF,TGCGCCAGCAGCTTGCAGGGACAGGGGTTGGGCAATGAGCAGTTCTTC
TRBD2,-,TRBJ2-3,TRBV9,CASSVQGLAGVHTQYF,TGTGCCAGCAGCGTACAGGGACTAGCGGGAGTCCATACGCAGTATTTT
TRBD1,-,TRBJ1-3,TRBV9,CASSEGQTGNTIYF,TGTGCCAGCAGCGAGGGACAGACTGGAAACACCATATATTTT
-,-,TRBJ2-2,TRBV6-5,CASSYSIRVPGELFF,TGTGCCAGCAGTTACTCGATTCGGGTTCCCGGGGAGCTGTTTTTT
-,-,TRBJ2-1,TRBV29-1,CSVGGQGGYNEQFF,TGCAGCGTTGGGGGTCAGGGAGGATACAATGAGCAGTTCTTC
TRBD2,-,TRBJ2-1,TRBV11-2,CASSLERLAGNEQFF,TGTGCCAGCAGCTTAGAGCGCCTAGCGGGGAATGAGCAGTTCTTC
-,-,TRBJ1-2,TRBV18,CASSLNKGPSGYGYTF,TGTGCCAGCTCGCTAAACAAGGGACCCAGTGGGTATGGCTACACCTTC
-,-,TRBJ2-7,TRBV7-6,CASQGTGASEQYF,TGTGCCAGTCAGGGGACGGGTGCATCTGAGCAGTACTTC
-,-,TRBJ2-3,TRBV7-6,CASSLGLREGIADTQYF,TGTGCCAGCAGTCTCGGGCTGCGGGAAGGCATAGCAGATACGCAGTATTTT
-,-,TRBJ2-3,TRBV5-1,CASSLGVDTQYF,TGCGCCAGCAGCTTGGGCGTAGATACGCAGTATTTT
-,-,TRBJ1-5,TRBV2,CASNPARNQPQHF,TGTGCCAGCAACCCGGCCCGCAATCAGCCCCAGCATTTT
-,-,TRBJ2-3,TRBV2,CASSESTYTDTQYF,TGTGCCAGCAGTGAGTCGACATACACAGATACGCAGTATTTT
-,-,TRBJ2-1,TRBV11-2,CASSLRAPTGNEQFF,TGTGCCAGCAGCCTCAGGGCCCCCACAGGGAATGAGCAGTTCTTC
-,-,TRBJ1-5,TRBV5-1,CASSAGPRISNQPQHF,TGCGCCAGCAGCGCGGGACCGAGGATTAGCAATCAGCCCCAGCATTTT
TRBD1,-,TRBJ2-2,TRBV29-1,CSVSGTVNTGELFF,TGCAGCGTGTCCGGGACAGTGAACACCGGGGAGCTGTTTTTT
TRBD1,-,TRBJ1-1,TRBV9,CASSQVGQGTEAFF,TGTGCCAGCAGCCAGGTCGGACAGGGCACTGAAGCTTTCTTT
TRBD1,-,TRBJ1-2,TRBV5-6,CASSSSDRENRGYTF,TGTGCCAGCAGCTCCTCTGACAGGGAGAATAGAGGCTACACCTTC
TRBD2,-,TRBJ2-1,TRBV15,CATSRGAGNYNEQFF,TGTGCCACCAGCAGAGGAGCGGGGAACTACAATGAGCAGTTCTTC
-,-,TRBJ2-1,TRBV5-6,CASKVGWAYNEQFF,TGTGCCAGCAAGGTGGGCTGGGCCTACAATGAGCAGTTCTTC
TRBD2,-,TRBJ2-1,TRBV6-5,CASSYHSGSVDEQFF,TGTGCCAGCAGTTATCATAGCGGGAGCGTGGATGAGCAGTTCTTC
TRBD1,once,TRBJ2-3,TRBV29-1,CSVERQGVTDTQYF,TGCAGCGTTGAACGACAGGGGGTAACAGATACGCAGTATTTT
TRBD1,-,TRBJ2-7,TRBV14,CASSKAGTAFYEQYF,TGTGCCAGCAGCAAAGCCGGGACAGCCTTCTACGAGCAGTACTTC
-,-,TRBJ1-4,TRBV7-9,CASSPGVDRLLEKLFF,TGTGCCAGCAGCCCGGGGGTAGACAGGCTGCTGGAAAAACTGTTTTTT
-,few,TRBJ2-1,TRBV7-9,CASSLDGLHNEQFF,TGTGCCAGCAGCTTAGACGGACTTCACAATGAGCAGTTCTTC
-,-,TRBJ1-5,TRBV10-3,CAISEGQLSNQPQHF,TGTGCCATCAGTGAGGGGCAGCTTAGCAATCAGCCCCAGCATTTT
-,-,TRBJ2-1,TRBV28,CASSLGPSYAEQFF,TGTGCCAGCAGTTTAGGACCCTCGTACGCTGAGCAGTTCTTC
TRBD1,-,TRBJ2-7,TRBV5-4,CASSLGDRGYYEQYF,TGTGCCAGCAGCTTGGGAGACAGGGGATACTACGAGCAGTACTTC
-,-,TRBJ1-5,TRBV6-6,CASSLDGDSNQPQHF,TGTGCCAGCAGCCTAGATGGAGATAGCAATCAGCCCCAGCATTTT
-,-,TRBJ1-5,TRBV5-1,CASSLISGQPQHF,TGCGCCAGCAGCCTTATCTCGGGTCAGCCCCAGCATTTT
-,-,TRBJ2-1,TRBV18,CASSPPVSARENEQFF,TGTGCCAGCTCACCACCGGTGTCGGCGAGGGAAAATGAGCAGTTCTTC
TRBD2,-,TRBJ2-2,TRBV7-4,CASSLSLSSGRIVGGSGELFF,TGTGCCAGCAGCTTAAGTTTATCTAGCGGGAGGATTGTGGGTGGCTCCGGGGAGCTGTTTTTT